The 8 T cell receptor beta chains listed next were all sequenced from one sample in a study of blood T cell repertoires in COVID-19 (TCRdb year 2020). Receptors were amplified or captured by the immunoSEQ multiplex PCR assay. TCRdb took over this immuneACCESS table, retaining in-frame rearrangements with V and J assigned. Such tables are incomplete; in checked studies, under half of the missing clones stem from an unresolved V gene, and the remainder is unexplained. The sample yields fewer than 400,000 clones; over 75% were counted once. The top ten constitute about 4.6% of the sample. The sequenced sample consisted of PBMCs or T cells enriched from blood (not recorded which). The source of these receptors is a man between 25 and 39 years old who had recovered from COVID-19.

This chain links TRBV7-6 with TRBJ2-1; TRBD2 aligns across 8 bases. Trimming at V came to 2 bases and at J to 3 bases, leaving 9 bases not matched to a gene. Germline CDR1 SGHVS, CDR2 FNYEAQ. The CDR3 spans 17 residues. CDR3 in DNA: TGTGCCAGCAGCTTAAAACTCCCTAGCGGGCACTACAATGAGCAGTTCTTC. Its translation: CASSLKLPSGHYNEQFF.

The chain couples TRBV12-3 or TRBV12-4 to TRBJ2-7; D possibly corresponds to TRBD1 (6 bases). The length of the CDR3 is 12 residues. Trimming cost V 6 bases and J 6 bases, with 12 bases left between them. CDR3 in DNA: TGTGCCAGCAGAGTACAGGGTGGCGAGCAGTACTTC. Translation: CASRVQGGEQYF.

The chain has TRBV27 and TRBJ1-6; a possible D gene is TRBD1 (5 bases). The CDR3 has 14 amino acids. V was trimmed by 3 bases and J by 10 bases, leaving 13 bases between them. CDR1 MNHEY and CDR2 SMNVEV come from the germline V gene (reference sequence). CDR3 DNA: TGTGCCAGCAGTTTCGGGGGAGTCAGCTCACCCCTCCACTTT. This codes for CASSFGGVSSPLHF.

V usage is TRBV2 and J usage is TRBJ2-5, with 7 bases that match TRBD2. There are 14 residues in the CDR3. Germline-derived CDR1 and CDR2 are SNHLY and FYNNEI. Trimming cost V 7 bases and J 3 bases; bases outside gene matches: 8. CDR3 protein: CASTREGQEETQYF. The CDR3 DNA is TGTGCCAGCACAAGGGAGGGGCAAGAAGAGACCCAGTACTTC. The full variable domain, in which reference TRBV2 and TRBJ2-5 provide the parts outside the CDR3, is EPEVTQTPSHQVTQMGQEVILRCVPISNHLYFYWYRQILGQKVEFLVSFYNNEISEKSEIFDDQFSVERPDGSNFTLKIRSTKLEDSAMYFCASTREGQEETQYFGPGTRLLVL.

In its sample, this clone was seen once. The V gene is TRBV6-5, the J gene TRBJ1-1; 7 bases are shared with TRBD1. CDR3 size: 15 residues. In germline, CDR1 is MNHEY, CDR2 SVGAGI. The trim removed 5 bases at V and 1 base at J, leaving 7 bases unmatched. CDR3 sequence (DNA): TGTGCCAGCAGTCCTACCGGGACAGCGAACACTGAAGCTTTCTTT. Protein: CASSPTGTANTEAFF.

The chain joins TRBV12-3 or TRBV12-4 to TRBJ1-2, with 7 nucleotides matching TRBD1. Trimming removed 0 bases from V and 8 bases from J; junction bases left unmatched: 3. This CDR3 is built from 13 residues. DNA of the CDR3: TGTGCCAGCAGTTTAGCGCGAGGGGGCGGCTACACCTTC. It yields the protein CASSLARGGGYTF.

This clone was seen just once. This chain uses TRBV11-3 with TRBJ1-2; D is unresolved. Trimming took off 5 bases at V and 6 bases at J, with 10 bases between the two ends. Per the germline V gene, CDR1 is SGHNT and CDR2 is YENEEA. This CDR3 region has 12 residues. The CDR3 here is CASSRSADGYTF. The CDR3 DNA follows: TGTGCCAGCAGCCGGAGTGCTGATGGCTACACCTTC.

The CDR3 sequence is CATSDLPRSHSYNEQFF. The CDR3 region has the DNA TGTGCCACCAGTGATCTGCCCAGGTCACACTCCTACAATGAGCAGTTCTTC. V and J are TRBV24-1 and TRBJ2-1; no reliable D call. This CDR3 has 17 amino acids. CDR1 KGHDR and CDR2 SFDVKD come from the germline V gene. V shed 3 bases and J shed 0 bases, with 14 bases lying between them.